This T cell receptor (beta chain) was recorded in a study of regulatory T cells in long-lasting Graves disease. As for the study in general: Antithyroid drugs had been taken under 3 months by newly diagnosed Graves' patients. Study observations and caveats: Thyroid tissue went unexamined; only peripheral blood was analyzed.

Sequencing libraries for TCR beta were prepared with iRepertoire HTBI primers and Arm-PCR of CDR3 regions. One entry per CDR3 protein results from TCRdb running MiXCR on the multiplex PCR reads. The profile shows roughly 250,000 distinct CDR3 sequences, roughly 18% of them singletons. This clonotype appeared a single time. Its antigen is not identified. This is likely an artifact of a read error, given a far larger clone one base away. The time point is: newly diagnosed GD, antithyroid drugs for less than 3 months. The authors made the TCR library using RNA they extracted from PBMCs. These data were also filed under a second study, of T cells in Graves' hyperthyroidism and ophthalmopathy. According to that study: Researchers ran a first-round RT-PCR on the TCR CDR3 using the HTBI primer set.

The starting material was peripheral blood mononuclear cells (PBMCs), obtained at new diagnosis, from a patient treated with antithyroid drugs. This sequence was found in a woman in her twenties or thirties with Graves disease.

CDR3 coding DNA: TGTGCCGGCAGCTTGGGGACTAGCGGGGGCGACGAGCAGTACTTC. Residues: CAGSLGTSGGDEQYF. The chain recombines TRBV7-9 with TRBJ2-5, with TRBD2 identical over 14 bases. The J call is doubtful: the DNA matches TRBJ2-7 better. Germline V gives CDR1 SEHNR, CDR2 FQNEAQ (reference sequence). This CDR3 is built from 15 residues.